A single sample is the source of the 31 T cell receptor beta chains below, sequenced in a study of low-dose radiotherapy and immunotherapy resistance in tumors. The sample's time point: after trial treatment. Documented treatment: LDRT plus nivolumab, ipilimumab, low-dose cyclophosphamide and aspirin (RACIN trial). Covering alpha and beta chains, TRAV- and TRBV-specific primers were used for the first-strand cDNA. PCR amplification of the TCRs was performed with Phusion for approximately 20 PCR cycles, and it relied on a constant-region primer together with a V-primer adapter. TCRdb passed the reads through MiXCR, listing each CDR3 protein once. The data hold around 100,000 distinct CDR3 sequences, with 20% to 25% observed a single time. The specimen comprised PBMCs, sampled after low-dose radiotherapy plus immunotherapy. These receptors were collected from a male donor with prostate cancer.

The table lists this clonotype with many counts. This sequence joins TRBV27 and TRBJ1-5, with TRBD1 identical over 7 bases. Germline assignment: CDR1 MNHEY and CDR2 SMNVEV (reference sequence). Trimming removed 3 bases from V and 7 bases from J; junction bases left unmatched: 6. The CDR3 is 14 residues long. The CDR3 DNA follows: TGTGCCAGCAGTTTCAGGGGGATCAACCAGCCCCAGCATTTT. It specifies CASSFRGINQPQHF.

This clonotype appeared many times. The CDR3 loop is CASSDPPEFIPGQGNWGTQYF. CDR3 coding DNA: TGTGCCAGCAGTGATCCACCCGAATTTATCCCGGGACAGGGAAATTGGGGGACCCAGTACTTC. The chain is built from TRBV2 and TRBJ2-5; 9 bases are a match to TRBD1. Germline V gene data show CDR1 as SNHLY and CDR2 as FYNNEI. CDR3 length: 21 residues. V was clipped by 3 bases and J by 7 bases; unmatched bases: 27.

This clonotype was counted at least ten times. The chain couples TRBV7-6 to TRBJ2-7; D is ambiguous. V was pared by 0 bases and J by 3 bases, with 12 bases between. Germline-derived CDR1 and CDR2 are SGHVS and FNYEAQ. This CDR3 has 15 residues. CDR3 amino acids: CASSLASTENYEQYF. CDR3 nucleotide sequence: TGTGCCAGCAGCTTAGCAAGTACGGAAAACTACGAGCAGTACTTC.

This clonotype was counted ten times or more. V usage is TRBV20-1 and J usage is TRBJ2-7; D perhaps matches TRBD2 (5 bases). Trimming stripped 3 bases from V and 2 bases from J, with 11 bases between. The CDR3 length is 13 residues. Germline assignment: CDR1 DFQATT and CDR2 SNEGSKA (reference sequence). CDR3 in amino acids: CSASSGNPYEQYF. In nucleotides, the CDR3 is TGCAGTGCTAGCTCCGGGAACCCCTACGAGCAGTACTTC.

This clonotype has at least ten counts. The chain recombines TRBV19 with TRBJ2-7; D is ambiguous. V was cut by 6 bases and J by 9 bases, with 24 bases left in between. The germline V gene encodes CDR1 LNHDA and CDR2 SQIVND (reference sequence). The CDR3 loop spans 15 amino acids. The CDR3 DNA sequence: TGTGCCAGTAGCCTATCTACCGGGCTTCCCTCTGGGCAGTACTTC. It specifies CASSLSTGLPSGQYF.

The chain recombines TRBV3-1 with TRBJ2-2, with unresolved D. This CDR3 has 16 amino acids. Germline loops: CDR1 LGHDT, CDR2 YNNKEL (reference sequence). V gave up 1 base and J gave up 4 bases, with 13 bases separating them. In DNA, the CDR3 is TGTGCCAGCAGCCAAGTTAGGCTACCCGTCACCGGGGAGCTGTTTTTT. Protein sequence: CASSQVRLPVTGELFF.

This clonotype was found many times. The genes are TRBV6-8 and TRBJ2-1, with a tentative D call TRBD1 (5 bases). Trimming cost V 2 bases and J 2 bases, with 10 bases left between them. The CDR3 sequence is 15 residues long. CDR1 MNHGY and CDR2 SAAAGT come from the germline V gene. As DNA, the CDR3 is TGTGCCAGCAGTTACGGGCCAGGGCCCTACAATGAGCAGTTCTTC. Encoded protein: CASSYGPGPYNEQFF.

This clonotype was seen at least ten times. J is TRBJ2-2 and V is TRBV7-2, with 8 bases identical to TRBD2. The J segment lost 4 bases and the V segment lost 5 bases, leaving 9 bases of the junction unmatched. The CDR3 contains 16 residues. Germline lookup yields CDR1 SGHTA and CDR2 FQGNSA. The CDR3 region is CASSPPASGGTGELFF. CDR3 bases: TGTGCCAGCAGCCCACCCGCGAGCGGGGGCACCGGGGAGCTGTTTTTT.

This clonotype showed up many times. The V call is TRBV30, the J call TRBJ1-1; unclear D gene. The V gene's germline CDR1 is GTSNPN and CDR2 SVGIG (reference sequence). The CDR3 runs to 13 residues. V gave up 3 bases and J gave up 1 base, with 9 bases separating them. The CDR3 spells CAWREHGNTEAFF. In DNA, the CDR3 is TGTGCCTGGAGGGAACATGGGAACACTGAAGCTTTCTTT.

This clonotype was picked up many times. This chain joins TRBV2 and TRBJ2-2; 8 bases fit TRBD1. Unmatched junction bases numbered 4, after V lost 5 bases and J lost 2 bases. Germline lookup yields CDR1 SNHLY and CDR2 FYNNEI. This CDR3 is built from 15 residues. The CDR3 is CASSLGTGNTGELFF. Here the CDR3 DNA reads TGTGCCAGCAGTCTCGGGACAGGAAACACCGGGGAGCTGTTTTTT.

The rearrangement joins TRBV3-1 to TRBJ2-3, with D perhaps TRBD2 (6 bases). Looked up from germline, CDR1 is LGHDT and CDR2 is YNNKEL (reference sequence). The CDR3 has 12 amino acids. Trimming removed 0 bases from V and 10 bases from J, with 8 bases in between. In DNA form, the CDR3 reads TGTGCCAGCAGCCAAGATGGAGGGGCGCAGTATTTT. Translated: CASSQDGGAQYF.

This clonotype was found many times. This sequence joins TRBV2 and TRBJ2-2; D assignment may be TRBD1 or TRBD2 (6 bases each). The germline gives CDR1 SNHLY, CDR2 FYNNEI. Trimming cost V 5 bases and J 5 bases, with 21 bases left between them. The CDR3 is 17 amino acids. In DNA form, the CDR3 reads TGTGCCAGCAGTCCCATGATTGGGGGGCAAGTAACCGGGGAGCTGTTTTTT. Its translation is CASSPMIGGQVTGELFF.

In this sample, this clonotype turned up many times. V is TRBV13 and J is TRBJ1-1; possible D gene TRBD1, 5 bases. V was shortened by 3 bases and J by 4 bases, with 9 bases between the two germline ends. CDR1 and CDR2 (germline): PRHDT, FYEKMQ (reference sequence). This CDR3 spans 13 amino acids. DNA for the CDR3: TGTGCCAGCAGCTTTGGGGGAATCACTGAAGCTTTCTTT. It codes for CASSFGGITEAFF. The full variable domain, its missing parts supplied by reference TRBV13 and TRBJ1-1, is AAGVIQSPRHLIKEKRETATLKCYPIPRHDTVYWYQQGPGQDPQFLISFYEKMQSDKGSIPDRFSAQQFSDYHSELNMSSLELGDSALYFCASSFGGITEAFFGQGTRLTVV.

This clonotype has ten or more counts. This chain links TRBV25-1 with TRBJ1-1, with 7 bases matching TRBD1. After removal of 5 bases from V and 4 bases from J, the junction contained 7 bases not matched to a gene. The CDR3 has 14 amino acids. Per germline, CDR1 MGHDK and CDR2 SYGVNS. CDR3 residues: CASSPSTGTTEAFF. The DNA for the CDR3 is TGTGCCAGCAGTCCATCGACAGGGACCACTGAAGCTTTCTTT.

This clonotype was observed a few times. The V and J genes are TRBV10-2 and TRBJ2-1; D unresolved. The germline V and J ends were trimmed by 0 bases and 7 bases, with 7 bases remaining between them. CDR3 length: 13 residues. CDR1 is WSHSY, CDR2 SAAADI, per germline. The DNA for the CDR3 is TGCGCCAGCAGTGAGTCGATTCGGAATGAGCAGTTCTTC. The encoded protein is CASSESIRNEQFF.

At least ten counts were recorded for this clonotype. The V call is TRBV19, the J call TRBJ1-1; D is unresolved. The CDR3 is 15 amino acids. Germline V gene data show CDR1 as LNHDA and CDR2 as SQIVND (reference sequence). The V end lost 1 base, the J end lost 0 bases, and 9 bases lay between the germline ends. In nucleotides, the CDR3 is TGTGCCAGTAGTATAGGGAGGACCGTGAACACTGAAGCTTTCTTT. It translates to CASSIGRTVNTEAFF.

This clonotype was seen repeatedly, ten times or more. This chain connects TRBV6-2 or TRBV6-3 to TRBJ2-1; 9 nucleotides line up with TRBD2. The CDR3 has 15 residues. Germline V lookup: CDR1 MNHEY, CDR2 SVGEGT. The trim removed 6 bases at V and 4 bases at J, leaving 7 bases unmatched. CDR3 nucleotides: TGTGCCAGCAGCCGAGGGCGGGGGGGATACAATGAGCAGTTCTTC. Encoded protein: CASSRGRGGYNEQFF.

This clonotype was detected many times. The chain has TRBV19 and TRBJ1-2, with D perhaps TRBD1 (6 bases). The V end lost 9 bases, the J end lost 1 base, and 18 bases lay between the germline ends. Germline V lookup: CDR1 LNHDA, CDR2 SQIVND (reference sequence). The CDR3 has 15 residues. DNA of the CDR3: TGTGCCAGCAGATCCACAGGGACGAATAACTATGGCTACACCTTC. Translating gives CASRSTGTNNYGYTF.

The table lists this clonotype with many counts. V is TRBV4-1 and J is TRBJ2-1; D gene ambiguous. Germline V lookup: CDR1 MGHRA, CDR2 YSYEKL. The ends were cut back, 4 bases at V and 5 bases at J, with 24 bases in the middle. The CDR3 runs to 18 residues. The CDR3 DNA reads as TGCGCCAGCAGCCCCTACCCCAGACCCATAAAAACCAACAATGAGCAGTTCTTC. The encoded protein is CASSPYPRPIKTNNEQFF.

This clonotype was found many times. The chain recombines TRBV20-1 with TRBJ2-5; tentatively, D is TRBD1 (6 bases). Trimming left V 3 bases short and J 5 bases short, with 16 bases between. CDR3 length: 14 residues. The germline CDR1 and CDR2 sequences are DFQATT and SNEGSKA (reference sequence). CDR3 loop: CSASGQRLSETQYF. As DNA, the CDR3 is TGCAGTGCTAGCGGACAGAGACTCTCCGAGACCCAGTACTTC.

This clonotype was detected ten times or more. The chain uses TRBV20-1 and TRBJ2-5; 11 bases line up with TRBD2. The trim removed 3 bases at V and 5 bases at J, leaving 8 bases unmatched. The CDR3 has 15 amino acids. Germline V gene data show CDR1 as DFQATT and CDR2 as SNEGSKA (reference sequence). The CDR3 is CSASVSGGAGETQYF. The CDR3 DNA reads TGCAGTGCTAGTGTTAGCGGGGGGGCCGGGGAGACCCAGTACTTC.

This clonotype came up many times. This sequence joins TRBV6-2 or TRBV6-3 and TRBJ1-4; D unresolved. CDR3 length: 15 residues. Germline CDR1 reads MNHEY; CDR2 reads SVGEGT. The germline V and J ends were trimmed by 7 bases and 5 bases, with 17 bases remaining between them. DNA of the CDR3: TGTGCCAGCACTACTACGAGCGAAGAAAATGAAAAACTGTTTTTT. It specifies CASTTTSEENEKLFF.

This clonotype was picked up many times. The chain links TRBV2 to TRBJ2-7; tentatively, D is TRBD1 (5 bases). Trimming left V 1 base short and J 2 bases short, with 6 bases between. The CDR3 totals 13 residues. The germline V gene encodes CDR1 SNHLY and CDR2 FYNNEI. CDR3 loop: CASSEETAYEQYF. The DNA for the CDR3 is TGTGCCAGCAGTGAAGAGACAGCCTACGAGCAGTACTTC.

Ten or more counts support this clonotype. This chain connects TRBV29-1 to TRBJ2-2; no clear D gene. Trimming stripped 3 bases from V and 5 bases from J, with 7 bases between. Germline values: CDR1 SQVTM, CDR2 ANQGSEA. This CDR3 is 12 amino acids long. CDR3: CSVDGPTGELFF. In DNA form, the CDR3 reads TGCAGCGTTGACGGTCCAACCGGGGAGCTGTTTTTT.

Ten or more counts support this clonotype. CDR3 sequence (DNA): TGTGCCAGCAGCTTAGACGGATATAATTCACCCCTCCACTTT. It specifies CASSLDGYNSPLHF. V is TRBV7-6 and J is TRBJ1-6; D is unclear. Trimming removed 1 base from V and 4 bases from J, with 5 bases in between. This CDR3 contains 14 residues. Germline V gene lookup returns CDR1 SGHVS and CDR2 FNYEAQ.

The sample holds many counts of this clonotype. The V call is TRBV14, the J call TRBJ2-7; D not resolved. Germline V CDR1 and CDR2: SGHDN, FVKESK. The germline V and J ends were trimmed by 1 base and 3 bases, with 10 bases remaining between them. This CDR3 contains 14 residues. Here the CDR3 reads CASSQGGGVYEQYF. CDR3 sequence (DNA): TGTGCCAGCAGCCAAGGCGGCGGTGTCTACGAGCAGTACTTC.

Concerning this clonotype itself: This may be a read error: a much more frequent sequence differs by one nucleotide. This chain joins TRBV7-9 and TRBJ1-2; tentative D call: TRBD1 (5 bases). CDR1 SEHNR and CDR2 FQNEAQ come from the germline V gene (reference sequence). The CDR3 is 14 residues long. The V end was cut by 5 bases, the J end by 3 bases, with 13 bases between. The CDR3 loop is CASSLTGDYYGYTF. Here the CDR3 DNA reads TGTGCCAGCAGCCTCACGGGGGATTACTATGGCTACACCTTC.

The sample holds many counts of this clonotype. J is TRBJ2-5 and V is TRBV20-1, with 12 bases matching TRBD2. The CDR3 totals 15 residues. From germline, CDR1 is DFQATT and CDR2 SNEGSKA (reference sequence). V gave up 6 bases and J gave up 5 bases; unmatched junction bases: 10. CDR3 sequence reads: CSARTPSGGAETQYF. Here the CDR3 DNA reads TGCAGTGCCCGAACGCCTAGCGGGGGGGCGGAGACCCAGTACTTC.

The chain carries TRBV6-4 and TRBJ2-2, with D unclear. CDR1 is MRHNA and CDR2 is SNTAGT in the germline V gene. This CDR3 comprises 14 residues. V was trimmed by 5 bases and J by 6 bases, leaving 13 bases between them. The CDR3 sequence is CASSMEGPPGELFF. The CDR3 nucleotides read TGTGCCAGCAGTATGGAAGGGCCCCCCGGGGAGCTGTTTTTT.

This clonotype has at least ten counts. The chain is built from TRBV5-6 and TRBJ1-2; D is perhaps TRBD1 (6 bases). V was trimmed by 4 bases and J by 4 bases, leaving 17 bases between them. Germline loops: CDR1 SGHDT, CDR2 YYEEEE. The CDR3 covers 15 residues. The CDR3 nucleotides are TGTGCCAGCAGCGGCGAGGGGGTAATCTCCTATGGCTACACCTTC. Residues: CASSGEGVISYGYTF.

This clonotype was seen at least ten times. CDR3 loop: CASSSRQPPNTEAFF. As DNA, the CDR3 is TGCGCCAGCAGTTCTAGACAGCCACCAAACACTGAAGCTTTCTTT. The chain combines TRBV5-1 with TRBJ1-1; tentatively, D is TRBD1 (5 bases). The CDR3 totals 15 residues. Germline values: CDR1 SGHRS, CDR2 YFSETQ. The V end lost 5 bases, the J end lost 2 bases, and 16 bases lay between the germline ends.